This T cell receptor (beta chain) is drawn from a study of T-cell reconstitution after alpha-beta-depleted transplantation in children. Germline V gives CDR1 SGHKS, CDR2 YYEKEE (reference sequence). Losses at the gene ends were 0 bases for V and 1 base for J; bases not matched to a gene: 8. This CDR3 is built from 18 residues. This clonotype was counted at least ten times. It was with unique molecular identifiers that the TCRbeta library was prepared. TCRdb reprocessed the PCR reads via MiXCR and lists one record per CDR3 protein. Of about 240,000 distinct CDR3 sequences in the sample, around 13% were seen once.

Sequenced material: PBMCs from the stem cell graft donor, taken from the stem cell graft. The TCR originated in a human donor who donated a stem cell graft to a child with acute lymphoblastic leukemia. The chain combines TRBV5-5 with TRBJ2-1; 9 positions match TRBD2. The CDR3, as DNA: TGTGCCAGCAGCTTGGAACCCGGACTAGCGTTTTCCTACAATGAGCAGTTCTTC. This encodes CASSLEPGLAFSYNEQFF. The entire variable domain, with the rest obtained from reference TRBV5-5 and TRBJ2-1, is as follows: DAGVTQSPTHLIKTRGQQVTLRCSPISGHKSVSWYQQVLGQGPQFIFQYYEKEERGRGNFPDRFSARQFPNYSSELNVNALLLGDSALYLCASSLEPGLAFSYNEQFFGPGTRLTVL.